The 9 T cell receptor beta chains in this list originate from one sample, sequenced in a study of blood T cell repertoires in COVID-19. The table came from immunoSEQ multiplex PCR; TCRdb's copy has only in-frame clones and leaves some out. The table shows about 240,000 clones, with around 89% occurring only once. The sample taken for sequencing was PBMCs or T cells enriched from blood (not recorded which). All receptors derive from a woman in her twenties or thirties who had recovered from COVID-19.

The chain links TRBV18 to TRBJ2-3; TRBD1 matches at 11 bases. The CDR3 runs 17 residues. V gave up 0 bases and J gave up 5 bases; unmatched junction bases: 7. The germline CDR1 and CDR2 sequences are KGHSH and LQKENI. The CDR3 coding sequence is TGTGCCAGCTCACCACCGGAAGGGACAGGGGGAGGAGATACGCAGTATTTT. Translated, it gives CASSPPEGTGGGDTQYF.

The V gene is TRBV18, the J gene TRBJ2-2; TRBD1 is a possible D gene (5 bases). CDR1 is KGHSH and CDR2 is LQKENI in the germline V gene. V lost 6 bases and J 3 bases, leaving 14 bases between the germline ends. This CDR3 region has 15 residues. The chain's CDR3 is CASSPQGPDTGELFF. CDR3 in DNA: TGTGCCAGCTCCCCTCAGGGTCCCGACACCGGGGAGCTGTTTTTT.

The CDR3 DNA sequence: TGTGCCAGCAGTCTCCTTCTCGGCAATCAGCCCCAGCATTTT. This translates into CASSLLLGNQPQHF. J is TRBJ1-5 and V is TRBV27; no firm D call. Trimming pared 5 bases from V and 2 bases from J, leaving 10 bases between. Germline CDR1 reads MNHEY; CDR2 reads SMNVEV (reference sequence). CDR3 length equals 14 residues.

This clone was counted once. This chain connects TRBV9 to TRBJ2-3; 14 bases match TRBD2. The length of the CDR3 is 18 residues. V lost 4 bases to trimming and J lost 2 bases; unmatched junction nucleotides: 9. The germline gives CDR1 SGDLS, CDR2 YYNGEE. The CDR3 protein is CASSPGLAGGTATDTQYF. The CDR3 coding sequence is TGTGCCAGCAGCCCAGGACTAGCGGGAGGCACAGCCACAGATACGCAGTATTTT.

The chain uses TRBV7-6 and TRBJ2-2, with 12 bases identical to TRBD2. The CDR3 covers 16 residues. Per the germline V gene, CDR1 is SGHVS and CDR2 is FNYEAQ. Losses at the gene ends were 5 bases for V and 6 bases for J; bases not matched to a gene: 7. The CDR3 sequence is CASSLRLAGAAGELFF. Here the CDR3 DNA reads TGTGCCAGCAGCCTCCGACTAGCGGGAGCGGCCGGGGAGCTGTTTTTT.

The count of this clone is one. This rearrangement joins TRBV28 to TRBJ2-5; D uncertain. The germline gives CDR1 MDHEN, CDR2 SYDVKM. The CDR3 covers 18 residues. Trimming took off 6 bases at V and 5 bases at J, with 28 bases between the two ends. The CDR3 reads CASSRLLSASSKQETQYF. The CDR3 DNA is TGTGCCAGCAGCCGACTTCTGTCGGCCTCTTCAAAGCAGGAGACCCAGTACTTC.

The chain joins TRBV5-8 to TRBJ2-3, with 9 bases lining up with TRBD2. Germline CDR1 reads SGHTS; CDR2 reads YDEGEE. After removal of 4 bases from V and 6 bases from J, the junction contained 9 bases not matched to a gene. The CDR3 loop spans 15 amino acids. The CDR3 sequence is CASSQGLAGSDTQYF. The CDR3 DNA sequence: TGTGCCAGCAGCCAGGGACTAGCCGGGTCCGATACGCAGTATTTT.

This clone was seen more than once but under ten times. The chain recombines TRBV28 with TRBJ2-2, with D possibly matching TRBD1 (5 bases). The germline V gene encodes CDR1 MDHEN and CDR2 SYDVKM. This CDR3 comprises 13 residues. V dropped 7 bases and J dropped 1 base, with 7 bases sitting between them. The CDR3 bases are TGTGCCAGCATCACAGGGAACACCGGGGAGCTGTTTTTT. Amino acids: CASITGNTGELFF. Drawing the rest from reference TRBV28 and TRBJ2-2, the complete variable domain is DVKVTQSSRYLVKRTGEKVFLECVQDMDHENMFWYRQDPGLGLRLIYFSYDVKMKEKGDIPEGYSVSREKKERFSLILESASTNQTSMYLCASITGNTGELFFGEGSRLTVL.

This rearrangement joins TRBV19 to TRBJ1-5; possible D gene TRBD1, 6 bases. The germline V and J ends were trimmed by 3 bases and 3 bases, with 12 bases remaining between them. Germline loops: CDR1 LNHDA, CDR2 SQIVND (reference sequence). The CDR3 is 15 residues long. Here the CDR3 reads CASSIYQGNNQPQHF. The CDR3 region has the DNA TGTGCCAGTAGTATCTATCAGGGGAACAATCAGCCCCAGCATTTT.